The clone carrying this T cell receptor beta chain was detected many times. What it recognizes is unknown. In building TCR beta libraries, iRepertoire HTBI primers were used together with Arm-PCR of CDR3 regions. TCRdb passed the multiplex PCR reads through MiXCR, listing each CDR3 protein once. The sample shows 350,000 to 450,000 distinct CDR3 sequences, 14% to 15% of them seen only once. Specified time point: newly diagnosed GD, antithyroid drugs for less than 3 months. Scientists built the TCR library using RNA that was extracted from PBMCs. These data belong to a study of regulatory T cells in long-lasting Graves disease. General study points: Among persistent patients, a larger number of public clonotypes were shared (roughly 2,700) than among newly diagnosed patients (roughly 1,000).

Trimming removed 3 bases at V and 1 base at J, with 13 bases between. CDR3 length: 16 amino acids. CDR1 SEHNR and CDR2 FQNEAQ come from the germline V gene (reference sequence). This sample also belongs to another study, concerning T cells in Graves' hyperthyroidism and ophthalmopathy. That publication notes: The model forecast ophthalmopathy, anticipating it by a median around 6.4 months before onset.

The chain is built from TRBV7-9 and TRBJ2-1; D gene ambiguous. The material sequenced was peripheral blood mononuclear cells (PBMCs), taken at new diagnosis, from a patient treated with antithyroid drugs. The sequence came from a young woman with Graves disease. The chain's CDR3 is CASSFGPQLSYNEQFF. CDR3 bases: TGTGCCAGCAGCTTCGGGCCCCAATTATCCTACAATGAGCAGTTCTTC. The entire variable domain, with the rest obtained from reference TRBV7-9 and TRBJ2-1, is as follows: DTGVSQNPRHKITKRGQNVTFRCDPISEHNRLYWYRQTLGQGPEFLTYFQNEAQLEKSRLLSDRFSAERPKGSFSTLEIQRTEQGDSAMYLCASSFGPQLSYNEQFFGPGTRLTVL.